These 21 T cell receptor beta chains originate from one sample sequenced in a study of blood T cell repertoires in COVID-19 (dated by TCRdb to about 2020). Libraries were made using the immunoSEQ multiplex PCR assay. The clones in this table, taken by TCRdb from immuneACCESS, are in-frame only. Not every clone is retained; where verified, under half of the shortfall comes from an unresolved V gene, and the cause of the rest is unknown. In all, the sample holds 170,000 or so clones, and 90% of those were seen once. The ten biggest clones cover approximately 0.56% of the sample. The source material was peripheral blood. The origin of the receptors is a middle-aged man with acute or convalescent COVID-19.

The V and J genes are TRBV6-1 and TRBJ2-3, with TRBD2 as a possible D gene (6 bases). Trimming left V 3 bases short and J 0 bases short, with 7 bases between. CDR1 is MNHNS and CDR2 is SASEGT in the germline V gene. The CDR3 runs 14 residues. The DNA for the CDR3 is TGTGCCAGCAGTGATGGGGGGAGCACAGATACGCAGTATTTT. Translating it yields CASSDGGSTDTQYF.

This chain links TRBV11-2 with TRBJ2-2; 8 bases are shared with TRBD2. Germline CDR1 reads SGHAT; CDR2 reads FQNNGV. The V segment lost 8 bases and the J segment 10 bases; nucleotides outside the gene matches: 9. CDR3 length equals 13 residues. In DNA, the CDR3 is TGTGCCAGCCGCCGACTAGCGCGCGAGGAGCTGTTTTTT. It specifies CASRRLAREELFF.

The chain uses TRBV7-9 and TRBJ2-6, with D possibly TRBD1 on 6 matching bases. The CDR3 has 19 residues. The V end lost 4 bases, the J end lost 0 bases, and 19 bases lay between the germline ends. CDR1 and CDR2 from the germline V gene are SEHNR and FQNEAQ (reference sequence). As DNA, the CDR3 is TGTGCCAGCAGCTGGGCCCCGGGACATACGAGCTCTGGGGCCAACGTCCTGACTTTC. Residues: CASSWAPGHTSSGANVLTF.

This sequence joins TRBV6-4 and TRBJ1-3, with D perhaps matching TRBD1 (5 bases). V was shortened by 10 bases and J by 0 bases, with 7 bases between the two germline ends. The CDR3 consists of 12 residues. The germline CDR1 and CDR2 sequences are MRHNA and SNTAGT. The CDR3 nucleotides read TGTGCCATTACAGGCTCTGGAAACACCATATATTTT. It specifies CAITGSGNTIYF.

The chain carries TRBV29-1 and TRBJ1-5, with 7 positions matching TRBD1. CDR1 and CDR2 (germline): SQVTM, ANQGSEA. V shed 6 bases and J 4 bases; nucleotides not matched to a gene: 6. The CDR3 runs to 13 residues. DNA of the CDR3: TGCAGCGTCGCCGGGACAGAGAATCAGCCCCAGCATTTT. This codes for CSVAGTENQPQHF.

For the CDR3, the DNA is TGTGCCAGCAGCCCAGGAACTGCCGAGCAGTACGTC. This codes for CASSPGTAEQYV. The chain couples TRBV7-8 to TRBJ2-7; no clear D gene. This CDR3 spans 12 amino acids. Germline V gene lookup returns CDR1 SGHVS and CDR2 FQNEAQ. The V gene lost 5 bases and the J gene lost 6 bases, with 11 bases spanning the gap.

On this clone itself: The same CDR3 arises from other DNA sequences in this sample as well. The chain has TRBV12-3 or TRBV12-4 and TRBJ1-1; D is uncertain. Between the trimmed V and J ends, which lost 5 bases and 2 bases, there was a span of 9 bases. The CDR3 is 13 residues long. The CDR3 spells CASSLGGNTEAFF. The DNA for the CDR3 is TGTGCCAGCAGTCTTGGCGGTAACACTGAAGCTTTCTTT.

On this clone: Other nucleotide sequences from this sample produce the same CDR3. V usage is TRBV5-1 and J usage is TRBJ1-6; D not certain. Germline V gene lookup returns CDR1 SGHRS and CDR2 YFSETQ. The CDR3 is 14 residues long. V was cut by 0 bases and J by 5 bases, with 6 bases left in between. The CDR3 reads CASSLGTNNSPLHF. DNA for the CDR3: TGCGCCAGCAGCTTGGGAACAAATAATTCACCCCTCCACTTT.

The chain is built from TRBV11-2 and TRBJ2-2; the match to TRBD1 covers 7 bases. J was trimmed by 2 bases and V by 5 bases; bases with no gene match: 8. CDR3 size: 16 residues. In germline, CDR1 is SGHAT, CDR2 FQNNGV. The DNA of the CDR3 is TGTGCCAGCAGCCCTACACAGGGGCCCAACACCGGGGAGCTGTTTTTT. Translating gives CASSPTQGPNTGELFF.

The chain combines TRBV4-3 with TRBJ2-2; D is perhaps TRBD2 (5 bases). Germline lookup yields CDR1 LGHNA and CDR2 YSLEER. V shed 0 bases and J shed 8 bases, with 16 bases lying between them. The CDR3 consists of 16 residues. CDR3 loop: CASSQDPLVGVGELFF. The CDR3 region has the DNA TGCGCCAGCAGCCAAGATCCCTTAGTCGGGGTTGGGGAGCTGTTTTTT.

The chain combines TRBV19 with TRBJ1-5, with D hard to call. V was shortened by 5 bases and J by 0 bases, with 11 bases between the two germline ends. CDR1 and CDR2 from the germline V gene are LNHDA and SQIVND (reference sequence). This CDR3 contains 15 residues. The CDR3 DNA reads TGTGCCAGTAGTGGAGCGGATTATAGCAATCAGCCCCAGCATTTT. Its translation is CASSGADYSNQPQHF.

The chain uses TRBV3-1 (or the pseudogene TRBV3-2) and TRBJ1-3; D remains ambiguous. Trimming shortened V by 1 base and J by 1 base, and 5 bases separated the two germline ends. CDR3 length equals 14 residues. Germline CDR1 reads LGHDT; CDR2 reads YNNKEL (reference sequence). Here the CDR3 reads CASSQGGSGNTIYF. DNA of the CDR3: TGTGCCAGCAGCCAAGGAGGGTCTGGAAACACCATATATTTT.

The rearrangement uses TRBV12-5 and TRBJ2-3; TRBD2 matches at 10 bases. V lost 5 bases, J lost 3 bases, and 17 bases stayed unmatched. This CDR3 contains 19 residues. The germline CDR1 and CDR2 sequences are LGHNT and FRNRAP. The CDR3 region is CASGTPPTVTSGVTDTQYF. Here the CDR3 DNA reads TGTGCTAGTGGTACACCGCCGACCGTAACTAGCGGGGTTACAGATACGCAGTATTTT.

The chain joins TRBV20-1 to TRBJ1-5; D possibly corresponds to TRBD1 (6 bases). The V end lost 3 bases, the J end lost 1 base, and 13 bases lay between the germline ends. Germline V gives CDR1 DFQATT, CDR2 SNEGSKA (reference sequence). The CDR3 has 15 amino acids. The CDR3 region is CSASANQGSNQPQHF. The CDR3 nucleotides are TGCAGTGCTAGTGCAAACCAGGGGAGCAATCAGCCCCAGCATTTT.

The chain carries TRBV6-1 and TRBJ1-5, with D possibly being TRBD1 (5 bases). The CDR3 is made up of 15 amino acids. Germline values: CDR1 MNHNS, CDR2 SASEGT. V was clipped by 2 bases and J by 4 bases, with 12 bases between them. CDR3 DNA: TGTGCCAGCAGTGAATTGCCAGGGAAAAATCAGCCCCAGCATTTT. Amino acid sequence: CASSELPGKNQPQHF.

The V gene is TRBV6-5, the J gene TRBJ2-7; the D gene is possibly TRBD1 (6 bases). CDR1 and CDR2 from the germline V gene are MNHEY and SVGAGI. V lost 6 bases and J lost 3, with 15 bases in between. The CDR3 is 14 amino acids. CDR3 bases: TGTGCCAGCAGAGACGCCGGGACAATCTACGAGCAGTACTTC. This codes for CASRDAGTIYEQYF.

V usage is TRBV11-2 and J usage is TRBJ2-3, with 15 bases that match TRBD2. The CDR3 runs 15 residues. V lost 4 bases and J lost 7; bases outside the gene matches: 3. Germline V gene data show CDR1 as SGHAT and CDR2 as FQNNGV. The CDR3 DNA reads TGTGCCAGCAGCTCGGGACTAGCGGGAGGCTATACGCAGTATTTT. This codes for CASSSGLAGGYTQYF.

The chain employs TRBV18 and TRBJ1-5; D gene ambiguous. The CDR3 runs 13 residues. Trimming pared 5 bases from V and 7 bases from J, leaving 12 bases between. In germline, CDR1 is KGHSH, CDR2 LQKENI. CDR3 protein: CASSNEPGQPQHF. CDR3 DNA sequence: TGTGCCAGCTCAAATGAACCGGGGCAGCCCCAGCATTTT. The full variable domain, completed using reference TRBV18 and TRBJ1-5, is NAGVMQNPRHLVRRRGQEARLRCSPMKGHSHVYWYRQLPEEGLKFMVYLQKENIIDESGMPKERFSAEFPKEGPSILRIQQVVRGDSAAYFCASSNEPGQPQHFGDGTRLSIL.

The V gene is TRBV6-4, the J gene TRBJ2-7; 9 positions agree with TRBD2. Germline V lookup: CDR1 MRHNA, CDR2 SNTAGT. J was trimmed by 7 bases and V by 4 bases; bases with no gene match: 14. The CDR3 loop spans 16 amino acids. CDR3 bases: TGTGCCAGCAGTGGATACCTGGCTAGCGGGGTTTGTGAGCAGTACGTC. Translation gives CASSGYLASGVCEQYV.

The chain carries TRBV9 and TRBJ1-3; D gene ambiguous. V lost 3 bases and J 3 bases, leaving 7 bases between the germline ends. Germline CDR1 is SGDLS and CDR2 is YYNGEE. The CDR3 loop spans 13 amino acids. CDR3 DNA: TGTGCCAGCAGCGATTACAATGGAAACACCATATATTTT. It encodes CASSDYNGNTIYF.

The chain carries TRBV7-9 and TRBJ2-3, with 16 bases fitting TRBD2. The CDR3 spans 14 residues. V lost 10 bases to trimming and J lost 6 bases; unmatched junction nucleotides: 4. CDR1 and CDR2 (germline): SEHNR, FQNEAQ (reference sequence). CDR3: CATGTSGGADTQYF. CDR3 sequence (DNA): TGTGCCACCGGGACTAGCGGGGGGGCGGATACGCAGTATTTT.